This TCR beta chain was recovered during a study of T cell responses to AZD1222 COVID-19 vaccine. The study, taken as a whole, reports: Rises in breadth and depth of Spike-specific TCRs came after two AZD1222 doses. The sample set comprised mostly white British donors with more females, and clonal diversity was possibly underestimated. Variant regions that are unmutated are reportedly the target of nearly half of spike-specific TCRs. Spike was spanned by vaccine-associated CD4 TCRs, which were dominant at 160-218 and 743-854.

Comment on this clone: The target antigen is unknown.

Sequencing was performed with immunoSEQ multiplex PCR; in TCRdb, only in-frame clones are kept and a portion is missing. The table shows around 74,000 clones, with around 92% occurring only once. The CDR3 contains 18 residues. Germline V gives CDR1 KGHSH, CDR2 LQKENI. V lost 3 bases and J lost 4, with 22 bases in between. This specimen consisted of peripheral blood, obtained on day 0 of MenACWY control vaccination. The TCR comes from an adult in good health. The chain couples TRBV18 to TRBJ1-3; D ambiguous. The CDR3 sequence is CASSPQISSGTGGNTIYF. Written as DNA, the CDR3 is TGTGCCAGCTCACCCCAGATCTCCAGCGGCACGGGAGGAAACACCATATATTTT.